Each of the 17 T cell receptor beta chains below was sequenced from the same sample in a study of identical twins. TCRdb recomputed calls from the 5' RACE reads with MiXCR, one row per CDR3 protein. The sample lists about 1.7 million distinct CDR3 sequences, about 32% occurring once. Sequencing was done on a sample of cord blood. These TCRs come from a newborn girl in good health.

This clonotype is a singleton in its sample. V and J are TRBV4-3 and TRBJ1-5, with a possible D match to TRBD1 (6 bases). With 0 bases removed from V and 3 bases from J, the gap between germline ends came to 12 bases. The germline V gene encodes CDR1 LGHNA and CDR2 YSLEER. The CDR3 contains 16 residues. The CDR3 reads CASSQDFGQYNQPQHF. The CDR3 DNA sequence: TGCGCCAGCAGCCAAGATTTCGGACAGTACAATCAGCCCCAGCATTTT.

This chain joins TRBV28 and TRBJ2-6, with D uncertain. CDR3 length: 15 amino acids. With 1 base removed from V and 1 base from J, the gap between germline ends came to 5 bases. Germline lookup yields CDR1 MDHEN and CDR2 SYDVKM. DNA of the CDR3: TGTGCCAGCAGTTTATTCCGGTCTGGGGCCAACGTCCTGACTTTC. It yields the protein CASSLFRSGANVLTF.

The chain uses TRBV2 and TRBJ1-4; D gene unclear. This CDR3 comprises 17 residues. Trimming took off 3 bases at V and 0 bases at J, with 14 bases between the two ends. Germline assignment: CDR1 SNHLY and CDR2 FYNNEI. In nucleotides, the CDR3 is TGTGCCAGCAGTGAGGACGAGATAGTTGCAACTAATGAAAAACTGTTTTTT. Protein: CASSEDEIVATNEKLFF.

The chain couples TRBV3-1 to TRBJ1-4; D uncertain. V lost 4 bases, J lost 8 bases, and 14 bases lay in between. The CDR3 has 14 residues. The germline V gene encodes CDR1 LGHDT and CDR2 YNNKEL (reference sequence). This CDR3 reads CASSRRPLGEKLFF. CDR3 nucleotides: TGTGCCAGCAGCCGAAGGCCGCTGGGGGAAAAACTGTTTTTT.

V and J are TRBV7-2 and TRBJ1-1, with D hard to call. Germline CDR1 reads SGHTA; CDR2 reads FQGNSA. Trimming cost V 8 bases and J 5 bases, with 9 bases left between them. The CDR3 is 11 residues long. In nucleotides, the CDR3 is TGTGCCAGCGGCGGTGAAACTGAAGCTTTCTTT. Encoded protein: CASGGETEAFF.

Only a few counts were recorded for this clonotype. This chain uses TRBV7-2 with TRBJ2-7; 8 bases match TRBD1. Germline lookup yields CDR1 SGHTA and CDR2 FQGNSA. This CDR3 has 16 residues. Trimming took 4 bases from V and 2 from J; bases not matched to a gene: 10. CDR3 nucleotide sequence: TGTGCCAGCAGCTCATTTGCTGGGGGACAGGCCTACGAGCAGTACTTC. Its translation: CASSSFAGGQAYEQYF.

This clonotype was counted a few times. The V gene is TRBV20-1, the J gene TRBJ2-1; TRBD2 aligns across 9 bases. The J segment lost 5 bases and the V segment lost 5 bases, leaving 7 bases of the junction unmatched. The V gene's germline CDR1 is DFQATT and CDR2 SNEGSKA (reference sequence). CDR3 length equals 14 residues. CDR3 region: CSAEGLANNNEQFF. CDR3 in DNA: TGCAGTGCTGAGGGACTAGCTAACAACAATGAGCAGTTCTTC.

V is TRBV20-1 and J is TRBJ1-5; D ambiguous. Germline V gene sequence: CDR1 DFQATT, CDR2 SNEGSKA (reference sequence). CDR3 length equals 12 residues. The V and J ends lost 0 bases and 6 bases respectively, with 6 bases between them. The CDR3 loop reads CSARDGFQPQHF. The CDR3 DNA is TGCAGTGCTAGAGACGGGTTTCAGCCCCAGCATTTT.

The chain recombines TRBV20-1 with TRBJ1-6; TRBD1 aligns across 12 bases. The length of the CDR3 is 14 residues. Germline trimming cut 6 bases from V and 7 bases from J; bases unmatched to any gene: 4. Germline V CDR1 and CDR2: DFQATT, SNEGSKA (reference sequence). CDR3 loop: CSAEGQGANSPLHF. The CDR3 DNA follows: TGCAGTGCCGAGGGACAGGGGGCCAATTCACCCCTCCACTTT.

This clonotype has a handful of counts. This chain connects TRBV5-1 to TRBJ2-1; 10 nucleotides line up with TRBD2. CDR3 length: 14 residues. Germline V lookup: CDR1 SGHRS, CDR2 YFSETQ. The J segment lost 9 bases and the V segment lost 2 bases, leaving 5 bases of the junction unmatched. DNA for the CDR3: TGCGCCAGCAGCTTTCCTAGCGGGAGCAGTGAGCAGTTCTTC. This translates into CASSFPSGSSEQFF.

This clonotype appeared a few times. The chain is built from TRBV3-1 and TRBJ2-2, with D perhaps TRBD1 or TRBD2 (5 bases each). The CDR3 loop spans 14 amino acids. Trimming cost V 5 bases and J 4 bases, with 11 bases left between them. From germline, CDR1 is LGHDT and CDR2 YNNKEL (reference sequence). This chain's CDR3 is CASSWGISTGELFF. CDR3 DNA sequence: TGTGCCAGCAGCTGGGGGATTAGCACCGGGGAGCTGTTTTTT.

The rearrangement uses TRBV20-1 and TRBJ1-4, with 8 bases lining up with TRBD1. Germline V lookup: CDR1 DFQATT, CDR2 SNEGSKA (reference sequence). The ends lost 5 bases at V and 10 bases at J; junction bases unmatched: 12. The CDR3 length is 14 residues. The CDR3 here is CSAGTTGVKGKLFF. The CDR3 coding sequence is TGCAGTGCTGGAACGACAGGGGTAAAGGGAAAACTGTTTTTT.

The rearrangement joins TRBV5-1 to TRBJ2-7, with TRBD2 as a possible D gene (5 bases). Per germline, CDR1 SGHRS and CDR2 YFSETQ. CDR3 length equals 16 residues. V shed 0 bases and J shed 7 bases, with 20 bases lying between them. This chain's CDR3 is CASSLGAGGGYNEQYF. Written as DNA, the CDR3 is TGCGCCAGCAGCTTGGGGGCAGGTGGAGGATACAATGAGCAGTACTTC.

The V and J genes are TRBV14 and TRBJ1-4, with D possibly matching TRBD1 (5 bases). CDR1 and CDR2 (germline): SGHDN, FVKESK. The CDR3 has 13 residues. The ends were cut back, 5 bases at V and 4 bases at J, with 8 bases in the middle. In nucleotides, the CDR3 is TGTGCCAGCAGCTGGACACTTAATGAAAAACTGTTTTTT. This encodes CASSWTLNEKLFF.

The CDR3 sequence is CASSPGPFKDEQYF. DNA of the CDR3: TGTGCCAGCAGCCCCGGACCTTTTAAAGATGAGCAGTACTTC. The chain employs TRBV7-2 and TRBJ2-7; unclear D gene. V shed 5 bases and J shed 7 bases, with 18 bases lying between them. Germline V gene sequence: CDR1 SGHTA, CDR2 FQGNSA. CDR3 size: 14 residues.

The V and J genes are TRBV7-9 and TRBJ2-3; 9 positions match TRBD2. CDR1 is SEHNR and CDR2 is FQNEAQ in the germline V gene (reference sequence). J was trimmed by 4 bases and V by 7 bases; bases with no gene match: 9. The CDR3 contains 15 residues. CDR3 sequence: CASKDTGLAPDTQYF. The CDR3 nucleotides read TGTGCCAGCAAAGACACGGGACTAGCACCAGATACGCAGTATTTT.

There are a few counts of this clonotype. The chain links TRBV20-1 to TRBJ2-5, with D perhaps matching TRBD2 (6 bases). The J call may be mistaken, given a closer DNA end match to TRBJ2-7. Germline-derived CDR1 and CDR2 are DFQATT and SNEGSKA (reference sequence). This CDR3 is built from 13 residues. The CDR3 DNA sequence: TGCAGTGCTACCTGGGACTCACCCTACGAGCAGTACTTC. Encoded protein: CSATWDSPYEQYF.